A single sample gave rise to the 31 T cell receptor beta chains below, sequenced in a study of shared clonotypes between healthy human individuals. Assay used: immunoSEQ multiplex PCR; TCRdb lists only in-frame clones, some missing. This table holds 600,000 to 750,000 clones, 90% found once. Material: memory CD8+ T cells from PBMCs. Specified subset: CD45RO+ cells pooled with CCR7-negative TemRA cells. These receptors all come from a man younger than 30 in good health. Some clones in this sample may be carry-over from other donors' samples.

The genes are TRBV21-1 and TRBJ1-5. TRBV21-1 corresponds to a pseudogene. CDR3 length equals 15 residues. The CDR3, as DNA: TGTGCCAGCACTCCCCTTAGGCGGGGCAATCAGCCCCAGCATTTT. Residues: CASTPLRRGNQPQHF.

This chain joins TRBV7-2 and TRBJ2-1, with D perhaps assigned TRBD1 or TRBD2 (5 bases each). V was pared by 3 bases and J by 10 bases, with 16 bases between. Germline CDR1 is SGHTA and CDR2 is FQGNSA. The CDR3 has 14 residues. CDR3 sequence reads: CASSFGTKITEQFF. The CDR3 DNA sequence: TGTGCCAGCAGCTTCGGGACGAAAATTACCGAGCAGTTCTTC.

This chain joins TRBV4-1 and TRBJ2-7, with 10 bases identical to TRBD1. Per the germline V gene, CDR1 is MGHRA and CDR2 is YSYEKL. Trimming at V came to 1 base and at J to 2 bases, leaving 2 bases not matched to a gene. The CDR3 covers 15 residues. CDR3 in amino acids: CASSQGTGGTYEQYF. CDR3 bases: TGCGCCAGCAGCCAAGGGACAGGGGGAACCTACGAGCAGTACTTC.

V and J are TRBV13 and TRBJ2-2; 9 bases fit TRBD1. V was clipped by 6 bases and J by 5 bases; unmatched bases: 1. CDR3 length: 13 residues. Germline CDR1 is PRHDT and CDR2 is FYEKMQ (reference sequence). The CDR3 reads CASRDRGTGELFF. The CDR3 region has the DNA TGTGCCAGCAGGGACAGGGGTACCGGGGAGCTGTTTTTT.

The V gene is TRBV14, the J gene TRBJ2-5, with D perhaps given as TRBD1 or TRBD2 (6 bases each). Germline V gene sequence: CDR1 SGHDN, CDR2 FVKESK. The V gene lost 5 bases and the J gene lost 5 bases, with 24 bases spanning the gap. The CDR3 runs 17 residues. CDR3 DNA: TGTGCCAGCAGCGTAGGTCGTCACAGGGAGGTAGAGGAGACCCAGTACTTC. Translating gives CASSVGRHREVEETQYF.

A single count supports this clone. The chain employs TRBV2 and TRBJ2-1, with D perhaps matching TRBD1 or TRBD2 (5 bases each). The V gene's germline CDR1 is SNHLY and CDR2 FYNNEI. Between the trimmed V and J ends, which lost 3 bases and 7 bases, there was a span of 10 bases. CDR3 length equals 13 residues. CDR3 DNA sequence: TGTGCCAGCAGTGAGAAGGGACGGAATGAGCAGTTCTTC. Its protein product is CASSEKGRNEQFF.

J is TRBJ2-1 and V is TRBV10-3, with TRBD2 identical over 7 bases. Trimming took 4 bases from V and 8 from J; bases not matched to a gene: 5. The CDR3 is made up of 13 amino acids. In germline, CDR1 is ENHRY, CDR2 SYGVKD. CDR3 loop: CAISGTSGYEQFF. The CDR3 nucleotides read TGTGCCATCAGTGGGACTAGTGGGTATGAGCAGTTCTTC.

As for this clone: The same CDR3 can be traced to other DNA sequences in this sample. The J gene is TRBJ2-5, the V gene TRBV13, with D unresolved. The germline CDR1 and CDR2 sequences are PRHDT and FYEKMQ (reference sequence). Trimming left V 2 bases short and J 5 bases short, with 6 bases between. The CDR3 has 12 amino acids. CDR3 loop: CASSLREETQYF. CDR3 nucleotides: TGTGCCAGCAGCTTACGAGAGGAGACCCAGTACTTC.

This clone was counted once. The rearrangement joins TRBV6-5 to TRBJ2-7, with 8 bases aligning to TRBD2. Germline-derived CDR1 and CDR2 are MNHEY and SVGAGI. The CDR3 is 15 amino acids. After removal of 6 bases from V and 2 bases from J, the junction contained 9 bases not matched to a gene. DNA of the CDR3: TGTGCCAGCAGCCAAGCGGGAGTGGGGCCCTACGAGCAGTACTTC. Its protein is CASSQAGVGPYEQYF.

This chain joins TRBV11-2 and TRBJ2-7, with TRBD1 matching 7 bases. The CDR3 is made up of 16 amino acids. Trimming removed 1 base from V and 5 bases from J; junction bases left unmatched: 11. The germline V gene encodes CDR1 SGHAT and CDR2 FQNNGV. The CDR3 sequence: CASSLGVDRRRDEQYF. Here the CDR3 DNA reads TGTGCCAGCAGCTTAGGGGTGGACAGGCGGCGGGACGAGCAGTACTTC.

The CDR3 reads CASCPRGRISGELFF. The CDR3 nucleotides read TGCGCCAGCTGCCCTCGCGGGAGGATATCCGGGGAGCTGTTTTTT. The rearrangement joins TRBV5-1 to TRBJ2-2; the match to TRBD2 covers 8 bases. This CDR3 spans 15 amino acids. Germline V gives CDR1 SGHRS, CDR2 YFSETQ. V shed 7 bases, J shed 6 bases, and the junction held 11 bases outside the gene matches.

The chain couples TRBV2 to TRBJ2-7; a weak D match, TRBD2 (5 bases). The CDR3 has 16 residues. In germline, CDR1 is SNHLY, CDR2 FYNNEI. V was trimmed by 1 base and J by 2 bases, leaving 15 bases between them. For the CDR3, the DNA is TGTGCCAGCAGTGAAGTGGACTCCGAACTTCCCTACGAGCAGTACTTC. Protein: CASSEVDSELPYEQYF.

The chain recombines TRBV4-3 with TRBJ2-7; the D gene is possibly TRBD1 (5 bases). This CDR3 region has 16 residues. In germline, CDR1 is LGHNA, CDR2 YSLEER. V dropped 0 bases and J dropped 2 bases, with 14 bases sitting between them. In nucleotides, the CDR3 is TGCGCCAGCAGCCAAGATTTCGCTGGACACACCTACGAGCAGTACTTC. As protein: CASSQDFAGHTYEQYF.

The J gene is TRBJ2-7, the V gene TRBV9; tentative D call: TRBD1 (6 bases). Germline-derived CDR1 and CDR2 are SGDLS and YYNGEE. This CDR3 is 14 amino acids long. Trimming took off 4 bases at V and 2 bases at J, with 13 bases between the two ends. CDR3 nucleotide sequence: TGTGCCAGCAGCCCAGGGGCCAGCACCTACGAGCAGTACTTC. Translated, it gives CASSPGASTYEQYF.

The CDR3 nucleotides are TGTGCCAGTATTCCAGGGCCCGGCTATGGCTACACCTTC. Its translation is CASIPGPGYGYTF. The V and J genes are TRBV19 and TRBJ1-2; weak D call: TRBD1 (5 bases). The germline V and J ends were trimmed by 7 bases and 4 bases, with 13 bases remaining between them. Germline loops: CDR1 LNHDA, CDR2 SQIVND (reference sequence). The CDR3 totals 13 residues.

This rearrangement joins TRBV11-3 to TRBJ2-7, with 9 positions matching TRBD2. V trimming: 4 bases; J trimming: 2 bases; junction bases outside the gene matches: 6. The CDR3 has 15 residues. The V gene's germline CDR1 is SGHNT and CDR2 YENEEA. The CDR3 region is CASSSDSGSAYEQYF. The CDR3 DNA reads as TGTGCCAGCAGCTCCGATAGCGGGAGCGCCTACGAGCAGTACTTC. The full variable domain, rest sourced from reference TRBV11-3 and TRBJ2-7, is EAGVVQSPRYKIIEKKQPVAFWCNPISGHNTLYWYLQNLGQGPELLIRYENEEAVDDSQLPKDRFSAERLKGVDSTLKIQPAELGDSAVYLCASSSDSGSAYEQYFGPGTRLTVT.

The V gene is TRBV28, the J gene TRBJ1-2, with 7 bases lining up with TRBD1. Germline lookup yields CDR1 MDHEN and CDR2 SYDVKM. The CDR3 extends over 11 amino acids. The J segment lost 8 bases and the V segment lost 6 bases, leaving 3 bases of the junction unmatched. CDR3 nucleotides: TGTGCCAGCAGGACAGGGAAGGGCTACACCTTC. The encoded protein is CASRTGKGYTF.

The J gene is TRBJ2-2, the V gene TRBV7-9; D is unclear. V was cut by 3 bases and J by 6 bases, with 8 bases left in between. In germline, CDR1 is SEHNR, CDR2 FQNEAQ (reference sequence). The CDR3 totals 13 residues. The DNA of the CDR3 is TGTGCCAGCAGCTTCACAAAGGCCGGGGAGCTGTTTTTT. This sequence encodes CASSFTKAGELFF.

The chain couples TRBV4-1 to TRBJ2-1; TRBD2 might be the D (5 bases). The CDR3 is 15 amino acids. Looked up from germline, CDR1 is MGHRA and CDR2 is YSYEKL. Trimming removed 4 bases from V and 3 bases from J, with 13 bases in between. CDR3 sequence reads: CASSPWRASYNEQFF. The CDR3 DNA sequence: TGCGCCAGCAGCCCGTGGCGGGCCAGCTACAATGAGCAGTTCTTC.

On this clone itself: The sample holds other DNA sequences that translate to the same CDR3. The rearrangement joins TRBV27 to TRBJ1-5; the D is unclear. The CDR3 sequence is 13 residues long. The V gene's germline CDR1 is MNHEY and CDR2 SMNVEV (reference sequence). The V gene lost 4 bases and the J gene lost 0 bases, with 4 bases spanning the gap. The CDR3 reads CASSSYSNQPQHF. The CDR3 DNA follows: TGTGCCAGCAGTTCCTATAGCAATCAGCCCCAGCATTTT.

This chain joins TRBV4-1 and TRBJ2-1, with D possibly matching TRBD2 (5 bases). V was trimmed by 3 bases and J by 3 bases, leaving 21 bases between them. CDR3 size: 18 residues. In germline, CDR1 is MGHRA, CDR2 YSYEKL. The DNA of the CDR3 is TGCGCCAGCAGCCACTTCGTAGGCGGGCGGGCCTTCTACAATGAGCAGTTCTTC. Translated: CASSHFVGGRAFYNEQFF.

The rearrangement links TRBV6-1 to TRBJ2-7; D not resolved. CDR3 length: 14 residues. Per the germline V gene, CDR1 is MNHNS and CDR2 is SASEGT. V lost 2 bases to trimming and J lost 2 bases, with 10 bases between them. CDR3 sequence reads: CASSERIQTYEQYF. DNA of the CDR3: TGTGCCAGCAGTGAAAGAATCCAGACCTACGAGCAGTACTTC.

This clone has more than one count but fewer than ten. The CDR3: CASSQLVPKPRDEQFF. The CDR3 DNA is TGTGCCAGCAGCCAACTAGTTCCAAAGCCTAGGGATGAGCAGTTCTTC. V usage is TRBV4-2 and J usage is TRBJ2-1; D not certain. Trimming pared 2 bases from V and 8 bases from J, leaving 19 bases between. The CDR3 has 16 amino acids. CDR1 and CDR2 (germline): LGHNA, YNFKEQ.

This sequence joins TRBV5-5 and TRBJ1-2; TRBD1 matches 8 bases. The CDR3 has 15 amino acids. CDR1 is SGHKS and CDR2 is YYEKEE in the germline V gene (reference sequence). V shed 0 bases and J 5 bases; nucleotides not matched to a gene: 6. Here the CDR3 DNA reads TGTGCCAGCAGCTTGGATTCGTGGACAGGGTATGGCTACACCTTC. Encoded protein: CASSLDSWTGYGYTF.

This rearrangement joins TRBV13 to TRBJ1-1; weak D call: TRBD1 (5 bases). The V gene lost 5 bases and the J gene lost 6 bases, with 16 bases spanning the gap. The CDR3 loop spans 14 amino acids. Looked up from germline, CDR1 is PRHDT and CDR2 is FYEKMQ (reference sequence). The CDR3 reads CASSVDGHGAEAFF. For the CDR3, the DNA is TGTGCCAGCAGCGTAGACGGACATGGCGCTGAAGCTTTCTTT.

The rearrangement links TRBV15 to TRBJ1-1; maybe TRBD1 (6 bases). Germline V gene data show CDR1 as LNHNV and CDR2 as YYDKDF (reference sequence). This CDR3 has 13 residues. Trimming took off 3 bases at V and 4 bases at J, with 9 bases between the two ends. CDR3 nucleotide sequence: TGTGCCACCAGCAGGAAGGGGGGCACTGAAGCTTTCTTT. Translation gives CATSRKGGTEAFF.

The V gene is TRBV28, the J gene TRBJ2-7, with TRBD2 identical over 9 bases. The ends lost 6 bases at V and 2 bases at J; junction bases unmatched: 5. Germline CDR1 is MDHEN and CDR2 is SYDVKM. This CDR3 is built from 14 residues. CDR3 DNA sequence: TGTGCCAGCAGGGGACTAGCTGATCCCTACGAGCAGTACTTC. This sequence encodes CASRGLADPYEQYF.

The chain employs TRBV5-1 and TRBJ1-2, with a tentative D call TRBD1 (5 bases). Trimming removed 1 base from V and 3 bases from J, with 13 bases in between. From germline, CDR1 is SGHRS and CDR2 YFSETQ. The CDR3 runs to 15 residues. CDR3 residues: CASSLLGAGDYGYTF. In DNA form, the CDR3 reads TGCGCCAGCAGCTTGCTCGGGGCGGGAGACTATGGCTACACCTTC. The complete variable domain, with remaining parts taken from reference TRBV5-1 and TRBJ1-2, reads KAGVTQTPRYLIKTRGQQVTLSCSPISGHRSVSWYQQTPGQGLQFLFEYFSETQRNKGNFPGRFSGRQFSNSRSEMNVSTLELGDSALYLCASSLLGAGDYGYTFGSGTRLTVV.

The rearrangement uses TRBV7-9 and TRBJ2-7, with D possibly called TRBD1 or TRBD2 (6 bases each). V lost 7 bases to trimming and J lost 2 bases, with 9 bases between them. This CDR3 has 12 residues. Per the germline V gene, CDR1 is SEHNR and CDR2 is FQNEAQ (reference sequence). The CDR3 is CASTGAAYEQYF. The CDR3 region has the DNA TGTGCCAGCACGGGGGCAGCCTACGAGCAGTACTTC.

The chain joins TRBV4-3 to TRBJ2-1; 11 bases agree with TRBD1. This CDR3 contains 18 residues. V trimming: 4 bases; J trimming: 0 bases; junction bases outside the gene matches: 8. Looked up from germline, CDR1 is LGHNA and CDR2 is YSLEER. The CDR3 nucleotides read TGCGCCAGCAGCCCTACCCGGACAGGGGGCAGCTCCTACAATGAGCAGTTCTTC. As protein: CASSPTRTGGSSYNEQFF.

The V and J genes are TRBV13 and TRBJ2-5, with 9 nucleotides matching TRBD1. The CDR3 contains 16 residues. Germline V gene sequence: CDR1 PRHDT, CDR2 FYEKMQ (reference sequence). J was trimmed by 5 bases and V by 4 bases; bases with no gene match: 11. CDR3 in amino acids: CASSYGDRASLETQYF. In DNA form, the CDR3 reads TGTGCCAGCAGCTACGGGGACAGGGCAAGTCTGGAGACCCAGTACTTC.